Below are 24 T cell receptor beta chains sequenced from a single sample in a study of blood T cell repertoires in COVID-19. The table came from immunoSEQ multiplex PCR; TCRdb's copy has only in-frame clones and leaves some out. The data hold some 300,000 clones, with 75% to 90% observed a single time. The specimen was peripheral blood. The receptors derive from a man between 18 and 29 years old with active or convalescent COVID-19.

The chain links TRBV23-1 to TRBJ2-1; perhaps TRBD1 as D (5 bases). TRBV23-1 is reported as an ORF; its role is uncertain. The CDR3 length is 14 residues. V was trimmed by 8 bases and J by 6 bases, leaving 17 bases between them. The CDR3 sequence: CASGFRVPLNEQFF. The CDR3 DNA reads TGCGCCAGCGGATTCAGGGTACCACTCAATGAGCAGTTCTTC.

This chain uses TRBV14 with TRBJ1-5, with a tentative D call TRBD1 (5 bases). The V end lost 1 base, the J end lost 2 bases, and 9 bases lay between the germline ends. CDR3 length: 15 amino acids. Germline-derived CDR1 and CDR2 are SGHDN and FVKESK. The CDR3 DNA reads TGTGCCAGCAGCCAAGGGGGCCAGGGCAATCAGCCCCAGCATTTT. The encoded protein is CASSQGGQGNQPQHF.

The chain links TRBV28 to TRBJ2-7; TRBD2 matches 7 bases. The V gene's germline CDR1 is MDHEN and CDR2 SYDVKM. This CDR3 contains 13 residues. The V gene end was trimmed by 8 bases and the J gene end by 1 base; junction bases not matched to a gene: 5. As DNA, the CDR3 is TGTGCCAGCCGGGAGGTCCCTTCCTACGAGCAGTACTTC. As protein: CASREVPSYEQYF.

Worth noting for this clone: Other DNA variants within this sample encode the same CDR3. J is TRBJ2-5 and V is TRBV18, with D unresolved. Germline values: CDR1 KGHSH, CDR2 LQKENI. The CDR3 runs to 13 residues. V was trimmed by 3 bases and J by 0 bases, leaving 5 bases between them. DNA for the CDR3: TGTGCCAGCTCACCGAGTTACCAAGAGACCCAGTACTTC. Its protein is CASSPSYQETQYF.

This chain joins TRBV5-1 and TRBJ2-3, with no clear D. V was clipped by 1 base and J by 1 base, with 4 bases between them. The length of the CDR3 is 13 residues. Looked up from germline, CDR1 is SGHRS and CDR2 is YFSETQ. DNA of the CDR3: TGCGCCAGCAGCTTGCAGGGCACAGATACGCAGTATTTT. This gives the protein CASSLQGTDTQYF.

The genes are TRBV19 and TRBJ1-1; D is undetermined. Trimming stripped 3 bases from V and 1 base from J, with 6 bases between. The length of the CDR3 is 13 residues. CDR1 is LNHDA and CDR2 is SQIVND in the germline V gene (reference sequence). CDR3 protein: CASSIYRNTEAFF. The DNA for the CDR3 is TGTGCCAGTAGTATCTACCGGAACACTGAAGCTTTCTTT.

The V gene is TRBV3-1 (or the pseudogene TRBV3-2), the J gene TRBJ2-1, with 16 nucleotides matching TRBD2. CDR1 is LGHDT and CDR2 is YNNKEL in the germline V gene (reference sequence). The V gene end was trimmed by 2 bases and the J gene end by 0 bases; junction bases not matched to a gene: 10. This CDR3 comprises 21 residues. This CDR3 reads CASSQHAGTSGRGISYNEQFF. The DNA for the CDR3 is TGTGCCAGCAGCCAACATGCCGGGACTAGCGGGAGGGGCATCTCCTACAATGAGCAGTTCTTC.

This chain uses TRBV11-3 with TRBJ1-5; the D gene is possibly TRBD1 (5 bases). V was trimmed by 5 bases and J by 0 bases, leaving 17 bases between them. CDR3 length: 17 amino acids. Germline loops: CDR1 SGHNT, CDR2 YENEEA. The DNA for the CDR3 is TGTGCCAGCAGCCAAGAAGGGGTACTTATTAGCAATCAGCCCCAGCATTTT. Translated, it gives CASSQEGVLISNQPQHF.

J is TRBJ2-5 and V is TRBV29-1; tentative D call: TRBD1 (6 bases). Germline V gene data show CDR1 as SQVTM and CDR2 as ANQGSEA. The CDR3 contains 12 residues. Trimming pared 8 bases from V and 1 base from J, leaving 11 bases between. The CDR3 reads CSTYRAQETQYF. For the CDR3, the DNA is TGCAGCACCTACAGGGCCCAAGAGACCCAGTACTTC.

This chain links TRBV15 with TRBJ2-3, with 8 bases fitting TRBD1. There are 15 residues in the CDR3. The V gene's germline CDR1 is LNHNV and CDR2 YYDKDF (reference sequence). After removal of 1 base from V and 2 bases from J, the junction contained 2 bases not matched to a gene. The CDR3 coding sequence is TGTGCCACCAGCAGAGTGGACAGGGACACAGATACGCAGTATTTT. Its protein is CATSRVDRDTDTQYF.

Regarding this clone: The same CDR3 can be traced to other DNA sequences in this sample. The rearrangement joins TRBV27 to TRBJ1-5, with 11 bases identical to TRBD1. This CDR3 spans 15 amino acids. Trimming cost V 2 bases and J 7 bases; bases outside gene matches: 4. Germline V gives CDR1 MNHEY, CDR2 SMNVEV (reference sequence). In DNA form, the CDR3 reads TGTGCCAGCAGTTTAGGGACAGGGGGATCCCAGCCCCAGCATTTT. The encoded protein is CASSLGTGGSQPQHF.

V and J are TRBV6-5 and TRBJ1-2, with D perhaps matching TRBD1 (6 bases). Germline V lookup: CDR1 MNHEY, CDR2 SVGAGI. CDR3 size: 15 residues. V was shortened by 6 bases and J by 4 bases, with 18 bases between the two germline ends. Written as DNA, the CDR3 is TGTGCCAGCAGACCCATTCAGCAGGGGAGCTATGGCTACACCTTC. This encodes CASRPIQQGSYGYTF.

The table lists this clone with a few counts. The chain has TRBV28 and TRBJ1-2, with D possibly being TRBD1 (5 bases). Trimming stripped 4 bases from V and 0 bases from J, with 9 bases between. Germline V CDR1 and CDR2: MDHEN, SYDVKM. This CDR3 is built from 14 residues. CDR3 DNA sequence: TGTGCCAGCAGTTCAGGGCACTCTAACTATGGCTACACCTTC. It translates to CASSSGHSNYGYTF.

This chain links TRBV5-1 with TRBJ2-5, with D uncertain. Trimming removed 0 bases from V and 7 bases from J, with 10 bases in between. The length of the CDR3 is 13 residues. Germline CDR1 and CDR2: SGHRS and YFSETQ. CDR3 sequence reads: CASSLESSGTQYF. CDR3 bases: TGCGCCAGCAGCTTGGAAAGTTCAGGGACCCAGTACTTC.

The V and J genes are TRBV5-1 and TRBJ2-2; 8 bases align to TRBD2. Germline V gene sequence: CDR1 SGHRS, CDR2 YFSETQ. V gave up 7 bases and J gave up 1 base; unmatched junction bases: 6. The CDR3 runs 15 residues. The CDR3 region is CASRVLAGNTGELFF. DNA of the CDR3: TGCGCCAGCCGGGTGCTAGCGGGGAACACCGGGGAGCTGTTTTTT.

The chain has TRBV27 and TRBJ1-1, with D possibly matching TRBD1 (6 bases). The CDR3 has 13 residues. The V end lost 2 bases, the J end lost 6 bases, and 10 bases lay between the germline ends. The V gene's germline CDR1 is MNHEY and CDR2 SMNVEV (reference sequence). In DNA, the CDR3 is TGTGCCAGCAGTTTACCCTCAGGGGCTGAAGCTTTCTTT. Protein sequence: CASSLPSGAEAFF.

The CDR3 here is CASSLGAAAYSGNTIYF. CDR3 DNA: TGTGCCAGCAGCTTGGGGGCAGCCGCGTACTCTGGAAACACCATATATTTT. The chain uses TRBV5-6 and TRBJ1-3, with no clear D. The CDR3 covers 17 residues. Germline V gene data show CDR1 as SGHDT and CDR2 as YYEEEE. The V end was cut by 0 bases, the J end by 0 bases, with 13 bases between.

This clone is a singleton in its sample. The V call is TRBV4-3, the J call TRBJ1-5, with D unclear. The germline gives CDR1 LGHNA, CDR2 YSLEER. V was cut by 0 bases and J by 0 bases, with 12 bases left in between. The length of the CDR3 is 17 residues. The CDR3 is CASSQDYSSNSNQPQHF. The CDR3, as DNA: TGCGCCAGCAGCCAAGACTACAGCTCCAATAGCAATCAGCCCCAGCATTTT.

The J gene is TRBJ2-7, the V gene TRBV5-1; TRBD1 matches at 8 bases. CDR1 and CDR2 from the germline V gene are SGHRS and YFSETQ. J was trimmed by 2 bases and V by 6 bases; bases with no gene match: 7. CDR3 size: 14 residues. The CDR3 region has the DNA TGCGCCAGCACCAGGGGGCCTCCGGCCTACGAGCAGTACTTC. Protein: CASTRGPPAYEQYF.

The CDR3 DNA sequence: TGTGCCAGCAGCCATCGGACAGGGGGTCTTAATTCACCCCTCCACTTT. It is translated as CASSHRTGGLNSPLHF. The chain recombines TRBV7-9 with TRBJ1-6; 10 bases match TRBD1. J lost 6 bases, V lost 5 bases, and 7 bases had no gene match. Germline V CDR1 and CDR2: SEHNR, FQNEAQ (reference sequence). The length of the CDR3 is 16 residues. Combining the CDR3 with reference TRBV7-9 and TRBJ1-6 gives the whole variable domain DTGVSQNPRHKITKRGQNVTFRCDPISEHNRLYWYRQTLGQGPEFLTYFQNEAQLEKSRLLSDRFSAERPKGSFSTLEIQRTEQGDSAMYLCASSHRTGGLNSPLHFGNGTRLTVT.

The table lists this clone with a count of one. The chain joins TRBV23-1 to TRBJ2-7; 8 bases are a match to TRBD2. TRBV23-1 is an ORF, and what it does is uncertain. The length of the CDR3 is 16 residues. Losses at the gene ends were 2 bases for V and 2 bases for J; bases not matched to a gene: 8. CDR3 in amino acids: CASSQGTSGATYEQYF. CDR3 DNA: TGCGCCAGCAGTCAAGGAACTAGCGGTGCGACCTACGAGCAGTACTTC.

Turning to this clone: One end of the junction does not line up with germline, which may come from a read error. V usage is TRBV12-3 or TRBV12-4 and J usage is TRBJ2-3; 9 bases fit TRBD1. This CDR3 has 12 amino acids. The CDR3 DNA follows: TGTGCCAGCAGTTTTACCGGGACAGGGTTACATTTT. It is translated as CASSFTGTGLHF.

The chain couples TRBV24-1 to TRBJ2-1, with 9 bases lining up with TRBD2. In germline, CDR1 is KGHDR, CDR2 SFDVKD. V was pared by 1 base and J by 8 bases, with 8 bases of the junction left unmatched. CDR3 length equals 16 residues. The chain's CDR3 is CATSDFRGRVFYEQFF. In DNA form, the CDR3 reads TGTGCCACCAGTGATTTTCGCGGGAGGGTCTTCTATGAGCAGTTCTTC.

CDR3: CASSQDQTGLDIQYF. Here the CDR3 DNA reads TGCGCCAGCAGCCAAGATCAAACAGGGTTGGACATTCAGTACTTC. V and J are TRBV4-3 and TRBJ2-4, with D possibly TRBD1 on 6 matching bases. V shed 0 bases and J shed 8 bases, with 14 bases lying between them. Germline CDR1 and CDR2: LGHNA and YSLEER. The CDR3 covers 15 residues.